Listed below are T cell receptor beta chains from one sample, sequenced in a study of shared clonotypes between healthy human individuals. Libraries were prepared by immunoSEQ multiplex PCR; TCRdb keeps only in-frame clonotypes and omits some of them. The sample carries some 2,500,000 clones, about nine tenths recorded once. Input material: naive CD4+ T cells from PBMCs. These receptors came from a young man in good health. Some clones in this sample may be carry-over from other donors' samples. The CDR3 runs from the conserved cysteine through the conserved F or W. The D gene is left open where the match is weak. Not every row has a clone size; where given, it reads once, few, many or a size class.

cdr3_aa cdr3_nt v_call clone_size d_call j_call
CASSPWDRKLYGYTF TGTGCCAGCAGTCCATGGGACAGAAAACTCTATGGCTACACCTTC TRBV28 . TRBD1 TRBJ1-2
CASSPGSKGGLNTEAFF TGTGCCAGCTCACCAGGGTCAAAAGGGGGCCTGAACACTGAAGCTTTCTTT TRBV18 . TRBD1 TRBJ1-1
CATSGSPDTQYF TGTGCCACGAGCGGGAGCCCAGATACGCAGTATTTT TRBV10-3 . TRBD2 TRBJ2-3
CASSPFSQGGTDTQYF TGTGCCAGCAGCCCGTTTAGTCAGGGGGGCACAGATACGCAGTATTTT TRBV11-2 . TRBD1 TRBJ2-3
CASSARRRSHEQYF TGTGCCAGCAGTGCCCGGCGACGGTCCCACGAGCAGTACTTC TRBV27 . . TRBJ2-7
CASSFRQVQETQYF TGTGCCAGCAGCTTTCGGCAGGTACAAGAGACCCAGTACTTC TRBV5-8 . . TRBJ2-5
CASSISGTVAEQFF TGTGCCAGCAGTATTTCCGGGACAGTTGCTGAGCAGTTCTTC TRBV27 . TRBD1 TRBJ2-1
CASSLTEETQYF TGTGCCAGCAGCTTAACAGAAGAGACCCAGTACTTC TRBV7-9 once . TRBJ2-5
CASSSPGGGNQPQHF TGTGCCAGCAGTTCGCCAGGGGGCGGCAATCAGCCCCAGCATTTT TRBV28 . TRBD1 TRBJ1-5
CASSEVGGRETQYF TGTGCCAGCAGTGAAGTGGGGGGTCGAGAGACCCAGTACTTC TRBV2 once . TRBJ2-5
CASSPFSDSQETQYF TGTGCCAGCTCACCTTTCTCGGACAGCCAAGAGACCCAGTACTTC TRBV18 once . TRBJ2-5
CSAGASSEQYF TGCAGTGCCGGGGCTTCCTCGGAGCAGTACTTC TRBV20-1 . . TRBJ2-5
CASGGGLAGGTSTDTQYF TGTGCCAGCGGGGGAGGGCTAGCGGGAGGAACTAGCACAGATACGCAGTATTTT TRBV28 once TRBD2 TRBJ2-3
CASSLQEGVNYGYTF TGCGCCAGCAGCTTGCAGGAGGGGGTAAACTATGGCTACACCTTC TRBV5-1 few . TRBJ1-2
CASSFRLAGSTDTQYF TGCGCCAGCAGCTTTCGACTAGCGGGTTCCACAGATACGCAGTATTTT TRBV5-1 . TRBD2 TRBJ2-3
CAISQGLAGRSYEQYF TGTGCCATCAGCCAAGGACTAGCGGGGCGCTCCTACGAGCAGTACTTC TRBV10-3 . TRBD2 TRBJ2-7
CASSPRIAGSNEQFF TGCGCCAGCAGCCCCCGGATAGCGGGATCAAATGAGCAGTTCTTC TRBV4-3 . TRBD2 TRBJ2-1
CASSPTAGTGGETQYF TGTGCCAGCTCACCTACAGCCGGGACAGGGGGAGAGACCCAGTACTTC TRBV18 . TRBD1 TRBJ2-5
CASAEGLFSSYEQYF TGTGCCAGCGCGGAGGGACTTTTCAGCTCCTACGAGCAGTACTTC TRBV2 . . TRBJ2-7
CASSPVTPDEQYF TGTGCCAGCAGCCCTGTGACACCCGACGAGCAGTACTTC TRBV2 . . TRBJ2-7
CSVRTDMNTEAFF TGCAGCGTGCGGACGGACATGAACACTGAAGCTTTCTTT TRBV29-1 . . TRBJ1-1
CASSRGISGELFF TGTGCCAGCAGCCGCGGGATATCCGGGGAGCTGTTTTTT TRBV11-3 . . TRBJ2-2
CASSFTGEGNQPQHF TGTGCCAGCAGTTTCACGGGGGAGGGCAATCAGCCCCAGCATTTT TRBV6-1 . . TRBJ1-5
CASSFDRSYEQYF TGTGCCAGCAGCTTCGACAGGTCCTACGAGCAGTACTTC TRBV7-2 . . TRBJ2-7
CASSLTGREQYF TGTGCCAGCAGTTTAACCGGGCGCGAGCAGTACTTC TRBV28 . . TRBJ2-7
CASGPWGGQFF TGTGCCAGCGGGCCTTGGGGGGGACAGTTCTTC TRBV6-5 . TRBD2 TRBJ2-1
CSVGAGEGGETQYF TGCAGCGTTGGGGCGGGAGAGGGGGGAGAGACCCAGTACTTC TRBV29-1 . . TRBJ2-5
CASRLLNQPQHF TGTGCCAGCAGGTTACTTAATCAGCCCCAGCATTTT TRBV28 . . TRBJ1-5